This is a list of T cell receptor beta chains from one sample in a study of blood T cell repertoires in COVID-19. The method was immunoSEQ multiplex PCR; TCRdb's version includes in-frame clones alone and lacks a portion of them. The sample holds about 370,000 clones; 89% are singletons and the top ten take under 4%. What was sequenced was peripheral blood. The receptors were sampled from a woman under 40 with COVID-19, enrolled during active disease. CDR3s include the opening cysteine and the closing phenylalanine or tryptophan. The order of the fields is D gene, V gene, clone size, J gene, CDR3 DNA, CDR3 protein. The D gene is left open where the match is weak. A clone size is listed for some rows: how often the clone was seen (once, few, many), or a class if it is expanded.

D gene: TRBD1
V gene: TRBV27
clone size: -
J gene: TRBJ1-2
CDR3 DNA: TGTGCCAGCAGTAGGGGACAGGGGCTTAACTATGGCTACACCTTC
CDR3 protein: CASSRGQGLNYGYTF

D gene: -
V gene: TRBV11-3
clone size: -
J gene: TRBJ1-2
CDR3 DNA: TGTGCCAGCAGCTTAGGGGCAGACCAGTATGGCTACACCTTC
CDR3 protein: CASSLGADQYGYTF

D gene: TRBD2
V gene: TRBV19
clone size: -
J gene: TRBJ2-2
CDR3 DNA: TGTGCCAGTAGTTCGACTAGCGGGATCACCGGGGAGCTGTTTTTT
CDR3 protein: CASSSTSGITGELFF

D gene: -
V gene: TRBV5-5
clone size: -
J gene: TRBJ1-2
CDR3 DNA: TGTGCCAGCAGCTTGGGGACATTTGGCTACACCTTC
CDR3 protein: CASSLGTFGYTF

D gene: -
V gene: TRBV19
clone size: -
J gene: TRBJ2-2
CDR3 DNA: TGTGCCAGTAGTATCGGGCCGTCACGGGGTAGGTTCGCCGGGGAGCTGTTTTTT
CDR3 protein: CASSIGPSRGRFAGELFF

D gene: -
V gene: TRBV5-4
clone size: -
J gene: TRBJ2-5
CDR3 DNA: TGTGCCAGCAGCTCAGGCCAGGTGGAGACCCAGTACTTC
CDR3 protein: CASSSGQVETQYF

D gene: TRBD2
V gene: TRBV2
clone size: -
J gene: TRBJ2-2
CDR3 DNA: TGTGCCAGCAGTGAATCGGAGCGGGGGGCGAACACCGGGGAGCTGTTTTTT
CDR3 protein: CASSESERGANTGELFF

D gene: -
V gene: TRBV2
clone size: -
J gene: TRBJ1-6
CDR3 DNA: TGTGCCAGCAGTGAAGGTGTCAGGCCCCTTCTTTCACCCCTCCACTTT
CDR3 protein: CASSEGVRPLLSPLHF

D gene: TRBD2
V gene: TRBV9
clone size: -
J gene: TRBJ2-1
CDR3 DNA: TGTGCCAGCAGGCGTACTAGCGGGGATGGGGATGAGCAGTTCTTC
CDR3 protein: CASRRTSGDGDEQFF

D gene: -
V gene: TRBV7-7
clone size: -
J gene: TRBJ2-7
CDR3 DNA: TGTGCTAGCAGCTTAGATAGAGGGAACGAGCAGTACTTC
CDR3 protein: CASSLDRGNEQYF

D gene: TRBD1
V gene: TRBV7-6
clone size: -
J gene: TRBJ1-1
CDR3 DNA: TGTGCCAGCAGCTTATCCCCGGGGACAGGGAACACTGAAGCTTTCTTT
CDR3 protein: CASSLSPGTGNTEAFF

D gene: TRBD2
V gene: TRBV3-1/TRBV3-2
clone size: -
J gene: TRBJ2-2
CDR3 DNA: TGTGCCAGCAGGCTCACTAGCGGGTACTGTCCCGGGGAGCTGTTTTTT
CDR3 protein: CASRLTSGYCPGELFF

D gene: -
V gene: TRBV7-2
clone size: -
J gene: TRBJ1-5
CDR3 DNA: TGTGCCAGCAGCTTGAGTGGGGCGGGGTGGAATCAGCCCCAGCATTTT
CDR3 protein: CASSLSGAGWNQPQHF

D gene: -
V gene: TRBV4-3
clone size: -
J gene: TRBJ2-2
CDR3 DNA: TGCGCCAGCAGCCAAGATATGAGGGAGAACACCGGGGAGCTGTTTTTT
CDR3 protein: CASSQDMRENTGELFF

D gene: TRBD2
V gene: TRBV5-6
clone size: -
J gene: TRBJ2-1
CDR3 DNA: TGTGCCAGCAGCCCACAATTAGCGGGAGTGGGCAATGAGCAGTTCTTC
CDR3 protein: CASSPQLAGVGNEQFF

D gene: TRBD2
V gene: TRBV19
clone size: -
J gene: TRBJ2-1
CDR3 DNA: TGTGCCAGTAGTCTGATGACTAGCCGATCTTACAATGAGCAGTTCTTC
CDR3 protein: CASSLMTSRSYNEQFF

D gene: -
V gene: TRBV4-1
clone size: -
J gene: TRBJ1-1
CDR3 DNA: TGCGCCAGCAGCCAGGAGGGCTGGCCGGGCACTGAAGCTTTCTTT
CDR3 protein: CASSQEGWPGTEAFF

D gene: TRBD1
V gene: TRBV7-9
clone size: -
J gene: TRBJ1-1
CDR3 DNA: TGTGCCAGCAGCCCGGGGGGCCGGGACAGGGGGCTCACTGAAGCTTTCTTT
CDR3 protein: CASSPGGRDRGLTEAFF

D gene: -
V gene: TRBV27
clone size: few
J gene: TRBJ1-1
CDR3 DNA: TGTGCCAGCAGTTCAGGACACCCTATGAACACTGAAGCTTTCTTT
CDR3 protein: CASSSGHPMNTEAFF

D gene: -
V gene: TRBV7-2
clone size: -
J gene: TRBJ1-6
CDR3 DNA: TGTGCCAGCAGCTTAAACCCGGGATGGAACGATTCACCCCTCCACTTT
CDR3 protein: CASSLNPGWNDSPLHF

D gene: -
V gene: TRBV4-3
clone size: -
J gene: TRBJ1-5
CDR3 DNA: TGCGCCAGCAGCCAAGAGATCTTGCAGGGAGGGTATCAGCCCCAGCATTTT
CDR3 protein: CASSQEILQGGYQPQHF

D gene: TRBD1
V gene: TRBV6-5
clone size: -
J gene: TRBJ1-5
CDR3 DNA: TGTGCCAGCTTCAGGGGGCCGAATCAGCCCCAGCATTTT
CDR3 protein: CASFRGPNQPQHF

D gene: -
V gene: TRBV5-1
clone size: -
J gene: TRBJ2-7
CDR3 DNA: TGCGCCAGCAGCTTGGTGGACAGATTCTACGAGCAGTACTTC
CDR3 protein: CASSLVDRFYEQYF

D gene: -
V gene: TRBV10-1
clone size: many
J gene: TRBJ2-2
CDR3 DNA: TGCGCCAGCAGTGAAAACAGCCCCGGGGAGCTGTTTTTT
CDR3 protein: CASSENSPGELFF

D gene: -
V gene: TRBV19
clone size: -
J gene: TRBJ1-1
CDR3 DNA: TGTGCCAGTAGGTACGGGAAGGCGAACACTGAAGCTTTCTTT
CDR3 protein: CASRYGKANTEAFF

D gene: TRBD2
V gene: TRBV27
clone size: -
J gene: TRBJ2-3
CDR3 DNA: TGTGCCAGCAGGACGACCGGACTAGCGGGGGCCACAGATACGCAGTATTTT
CDR3 protein: CASRTTGLAGATDTQYF

D gene: TRBD1
V gene: TRBV18
clone size: -
J gene: TRBJ1-5
CDR3 DNA: TGTGCCAGCTCACCGAGACAGGGGGATCAGCCCCAGCATTTT
CDR3 protein: CASSPRQGDQPQHF

D gene: TRBD1
V gene: TRBV3-1/TRBV3-2
clone size: few
J gene: TRBJ1-6
CDR3 DNA: TGTGCCAGCAGCCAAGGGTCCCTCTGGGACAGGGGATCACCCCTCCACTTT
CDR3 protein: CASSQGSLWDRGSPLHF

D gene: TRBD1
V gene: TRBV19
clone size: -
J gene: TRBJ2-1
CDR3 DNA: TGTGCCAGTAGCGGTCCTCCGGGACAGCTTTACAATGAGCAGTTCTTC
CDR3 protein: CASSGPPGQLYNEQFF

D gene: TRBD1
V gene: TRBV28
clone size: -
J gene: TRBJ1-6
CDR3 DNA: TGTGCCAGCAGTCAACAGGGGGCCCTTGATAATTCACCCCTCCACTTT
CDR3 protein: CASSQQGALDNSPLHF

D gene: -
V gene: TRBV4-3
clone size: -
J gene: TRBJ1-1
CDR3 DNA: TGCGCCAGCAGCCAAGGTGTAGTAAACACTGAAGCTTTCTTT
CDR3 protein: CASSQGVVNTEAFF

D gene: TRBD2
V gene: TRBV7-9
clone size: -
J gene: TRBJ2-1
CDR3 DNA: TGTGCCAGCAGCATCGGGACTAGCGGGAGCTTCAATGAGCAGTTCTTC
CDR3 protein: CASSIGTSGSFNEQFF

D gene: -
V gene: TRBV5-1
clone size: once
J gene: TRBJ2-6
CDR3 DNA: TGCGCCAGCAGCTTGGGGGTGACACCAGGATTCTCTGGGGCCAACGTCCTGACTTTC
CDR3 protein: CASSLGVTPGFSGANVLTF

D gene: -
V gene: TRBV11-2
clone size: -
J gene: TRBJ2-6
CDR3 DNA: TGTGCCAGCAGCTTCAGAGGGGGGGCTGGGGCCAACGTCCTGACTTTC
CDR3 protein: CASSFRGGAGANVLTF

D gene: TRBD1
V gene: TRBV7-8
clone size: -
J gene: TRBJ2-3
CDR3 DNA: TGTGCCAGCAGCTCCCAAAAGGCGGGACAGGGGTGGCAGAATACGCAGTATTTT
CDR3 protein: CASSSQKAGQGWQNTQYF

D gene: TRBD2
V gene: TRBV6-2/TRBV6-3
clone size: -
J gene: TRBJ2-2
CDR3 DNA: TGTGCCAGCAGTTCCCACCAGCGGGAGTACACCGGGGAGCTGTTTTTT
CDR3 protein: CASSSHQREYTGELFF

D gene: -
V gene: TRBV6-1
clone size: -
J gene: TRBJ1-4
CDR3 DNA: TGTGCCAGCAGTGTTCGAGGTTCGGGGAGAGGTGAAAAACTGTTTTTT
CDR3 protein: CASSVRGSGRGEKLFF

D gene: TRBD1
V gene: TRBV11-3
clone size: -
J gene: TRBJ1-1
CDR3 DNA: TGTGCCAGCAGTCGGACAGGGGGCACTGAAGCTTTCTTT
CDR3 protein: CASSRTGGTEAFF

D gene: TRBD1
V gene: TRBV11-3
clone size: -
J gene: TRBJ1-3
CDR3 DNA: TGTGCCAGCAGCTTTGCACCAGGGGGCTCTGGAAACACCATATATTTT
CDR3 protein: CASSFAPGGSGNTIYF

D gene: -
V gene: TRBV5-1
clone size: few
J gene: TRBJ1-2
CDR3 DNA: TGCGCCAGCAGCTTCGAAGGGCGCGGGTATGGCTACACCTTC
CDR3 protein: CASSFEGRGYGYTF

D gene: -
V gene: TRBV30
clone size: -
J gene: TRBJ1-1
CDR3 DNA: TGTGCCTGGAGTGTTGGCGGGAACACTGAAGCTTTCTTT
CDR3 protein: CAWSVGGNTEAFF

D gene: TRBD1
V gene: TRBV9
clone size: -
J gene: TRBJ1-1
CDR3 DNA: TGTGCCAGCAGCGTTGGGGACAGGGGAGGAACTGAAGCTTTCTTT
CDR3 protein: CASSVGDRGGTEAFF

D gene: TRBD2
V gene: TRBV4-2
clone size: -
J gene: TRBJ2-2
CDR3 DNA: TGTGCCAGCAGCCAAAATGGCGGGGGGAACACCGGGGAGCTGTTTTTT
CDR3 protein: CASSQNGGGNTGELFF

D gene: -
V gene: TRBV7-7
clone size: -
J gene: TRBJ2-2
CDR3 DNA: TGTGCTAGCAGCTTTCAGGGGGAGCTGTTTTTT
CDR3 protein: CASSFQGELFF

D gene: TRBD1
V gene: TRBV19
clone size: once
J gene: TRBJ1-1
CDR3 DNA: TGTGCCAGTAGCACGGGACAGGGCTACACTGAAGCTTTCTTT
CDR3 protein: CASSTGQGYTEAFF

D gene: -
V gene: TRBV30
clone size: -
J gene: TRBJ1-2
CDR3 DNA: TGTGCCTGGAGAGGGACACCAGGGGTGGCTAACTATGGCTACACCTTC
CDR3 protein: CAWRGTPGVANYGYTF

D gene: TRBD2
V gene: TRBV30
clone size: -
J gene: TRBJ2-3
CDR3 DNA: TGTGCCTGGACCTGGGGTAGCGGGAAGAGCACAGATACGCAGTATTTT
CDR3 protein: CAWTWGSGKSTDTQYF

D gene: TRBD1
V gene: TRBV13
clone size: once
J gene: TRBJ1-1
CDR3 DNA: TGTGCCAGCAGCTTAGGGGGACAGGGGATAACTGAAGCTTTCTTT
CDR3 protein: CASSLGGQGITEAFF

D gene: -
V gene: TRBV5-1
clone size: -
J gene: TRBJ2-3
CDR3 DNA: TGCGCCAGCAGCTTGGGACAGAACACAGATACGCAGTATTTT
CDR3 protein: CASSLGQNTDTQYF

D gene: TRBD1
V gene: TRBV2
clone size: -
J gene: TRBJ2-2
CDR3 DNA: TGTGCCAGCAGGGGACAGGGGGTTGCCGGGGAGCTGTTTTTT
CDR3 protein: CASRGQGVAGELFF

D gene: TRBD1
V gene: TRBV7-2
clone size: -
J gene: TRBJ2-7
CDR3 DNA: TGTGCCAGCAGCCTGCGGACAGGGGATGAGGAGTACTTC
CDR3 protein: CASSLRTGDEEYF

D gene: -
V gene: TRBV5-5
clone size: -
J gene: TRBJ2-5
CDR3 DNA: TGTGCCAGCAGCTCGACACCGCCCCAAGAGACCCAGTACTTC
CDR3 protein: CASSSTPPQETQYF

D gene: TRBD2
V gene: TRBV19
clone size: -
J gene: TRBJ2-1
CDR3 DNA: TGTGCCAGTAGTATGAGGCCTAGCGGGAGGAATGAGCAGTTCTTC
CDR3 protein: CASSMRPSGRNEQFF

D gene: -
V gene: TRBV6-6
clone size: once
J gene: TRBJ1-6
CDR3 DNA: TGTGCTTCCACAGGGCCCCACGGTAATTCACCCCTCCACTTT
CDR3 protein: CASTGPHGNSPLHF

D gene: TRBD1
V gene: TRBV9
clone size: -
J gene: TRBJ1-1
CDR3 DNA: TGTGCCAGCAGCGTAGCCAGGGGGACAGGAGTTACGAACACTGAAGCTTTCTTT
CDR3 protein: CASSVARGTGVTNTEAFF

D gene: -
V gene: TRBV9
clone size: -
J gene: TRBJ1-6
CDR3 DNA: TGTGCCAGCAGAGGCCCAGGGAATTCACCCCTCCACTTT
CDR3 protein: CASRGPGNSPLHF

D gene: TRBD1
V gene: TRBV7-2
clone size: once
J gene: TRBJ1-4
CDR3 DNA: TGTGCCAGCAGCTTGCCGGGACAGGGGGCAACTAATGAAAAACTGTTTTTT
CDR3 protein: CASSLPGQGATNEKLFF

D gene: TRBD1
V gene: TRBV7-2
clone size: -
J gene: TRBJ1-2
CDR3 DNA: TGTGCCAGCAGCTTAGTCGGCAGGGGGGCCGTCTATGGCTACACCTTC
CDR3 protein: CASSLVGRGAVYGYTF

D gene: -
V gene: TRBV6-1
clone size: few
J gene: TRBJ1-5
CDR3 DNA: TGTGCCAGCAGTGATTTTGAGGAGGGAAATCAGCCCCAGCATTTT
CDR3 protein: CASSDFEEGNQPQHF

D gene: -
V gene: TRBV11-2
clone size: -
J gene: TRBJ2-2
CDR3 DNA: TGTGCCAGCAGCTTACTCAGGAACACCGGGGAGCTGTTTTTT
CDR3 protein: CASSLLRNTGELFF